A selection of T cell receptor beta chains follows, all from one sample in a study of blood T cell repertoires in COVID-19. Generated by immunoSEQ multiplex PCR, the TCRdb table keeps only in-frame clones and is missing some. The sample carries roughly 110,000 clones, approximately 89% recorded once. Sequenced: peripheral blood. Receptors originate from a man aged 45 to 65 with active or convalescent COVID-19. The CDR3 runs from the conserved cysteine through the conserved F or W. Fields, in order: V gene, J gene, D gene, clone size, CDR3 protein, CDR3 DNA. The D gene is left open where the match is weak. Clone size is shown for a subset of rows, as once, few, many or a class of expanded clone.

>TRBV6-5|TRBJ2-2|-|-
CASSYAGADTGELFF
TGTGCCAGCAGTTACGCAGGGGCGGACACCGGGGAGCTGTTTTTT
>TRBV13|TRBJ2-3|-|-
CASSFGIRQGTDTQYF
TGTGCCAGCAGCTTCGGAATCCGACAGGGCACAGATACGCAGTATTTT
>TRBV6-1|TRBJ1-5|TRBD1|-
CASSARDRGSNQPQHF
TGTGCCAGCAGTGCCCGGGACAGGGGTAGCAATCAGCCCCAGCATTTT
>TRBV6-4|TRBJ2-1|TRBD2|few
CASSDLAGDSNEQFF
TGTGCCAGCAGTGACTTAGCGGGAGATAGCAATGAGCAGTTCTTC
>TRBV6-5|TRBJ2-5|TRBD1|-
CASSLGTGGVETQYF
TGTGCCAGCAGTTTGGGGACAGGGGGCGTGGAGACCCAGTACTTC
>TRBV19|TRBJ2-7|TRBD1|-
CASSIQRDRGFEQYF
TGTGCCAGTAGTATACAGAGGGACAGGGGATTCGAGCAGTACTTC
>TRBV11-3|TRBJ2-2|-|-
CASSLGFGRDGTTGELFF
TGTGCCAGCAGCTTAGGTTTTGGGCGGGACGGAACCACCGGGGAGCTGTTTTTT
>TRBV6-5|TRBJ2-7|-|-
CASSDYHLSYEQYF
TGTGCCAGCAGCGACTATCACCTCTCCTACGAGCAGTACTTC
>TRBV21-1|TRBJ2-1|-|-
CASSKAWWDYPLF
TGTGCCAGCAGCAAAGCGTGGTGGGACTACCCGCTCTTC
>TRBV4-1|TRBJ2-1|-|-
CASSQGEPSSYEQFF
TGCGCCAGCAGCCAAGGGGAACCTAGCAGCTATGAGCAGTTCTTC
>TRBV9|TRBJ1-6|-|large
CASSVGGEVGSPLHF
TGTGCCAGCAGCGTAGGGGGGGAAGTAGGATCACCCCTCCACTTT
>TRBV10-1|TRBJ2-7|TRBD2|few
CASGASGTYEQYF
TGCGCCAGCGGGGCTAGCGGGACCTACGAGCAGTACTTC
>TRBV28|TRBJ2-3|-|-
CASSLSPLDTQYF
TGTGCCAGCAGTTTATCCCCGTTAGATACGCAGTATTTT
>TRBV10-3|TRBJ2-2|TRBD1|-
CATSGQGWQPGELFF
TGTGCCACCTCGGGACAGGGATGGCAGCCCGGGGAGCTGTTTTTT
>TRBV7-9|TRBJ1-6|-|-
CASSLRTPRAGSPLHF
TGTGCCAGCAGCTTACGTACTCCCAGGGCCGGTTCACCCCTCCACTTT
>TRBV27|TRBJ2-4|-|-
CASSTWDWAGNIQYF
TGTGCCAGCAGTACCTGGGACTGGGCGGGAAACATTCAGTACTTC
>TRBV7-2|TRBJ1-6|-|once
CASSLTGWSPLHF
TGTGCCAGCAGCTTAACAGGGTGGTCACCCCTCCACTTT
>TRBV5-1|TRBJ2-3|-|once
CASSFETTPYTQYF
TGCGCCAGCAGCTTCGAGACTACTCCCTATACGCAGTATTTT
>TRBV19|TRBJ2-3|TRBD2|-
CASSIGGGLAGSDTQYF
TGTGCCAGTAGTATTGGGGGTGGGCTAGCGGGTTCAGATACGCAGTATTTT
>TRBV28|TRBJ2-7|TRBD1|once
CASSAGTGTYEQYF
TGTGCCAGCAGTGCCGGGACAGGGACCTACGAGCAGTACTTC
>TRBV7-2|TRBJ1-1|-|once
CASSSQGRRTEAFF
TGTGCCAGCAGCTCACAGGGAAGAAGGACTGAAGCTTTCTTT